This record looks at one T cell receptor (beta chain) sequence and its context. The data belong to a study of preoperative IRX-2 immunotherapy in early breast cancer. Treatment of the sample: preoperative locoregional IRX-2 cytokine immunotherapy. This phase Ib study tested locoregional IRX-2 cytokine immunotherapy given before surgery. Germline CDR1 and CDR2: MNHEY and SMNVEV (reference sequence). The CDR3 runs 14 residues. The V gene lost 5 bases and the J gene lost 4 bases, with 14 bases spanning the gap. Here immunoSEQ multiplex PCR was the method, and the copy in TCRdb shows in-frame clones only, minus some. The table shows approximately 12,000 clones, with under 95% occurring only once.

The specimen was obtained from a patient treated with IRX-2 immunotherapy. The clonotype originates from a human donor with breast cancer. The chain couples TRBV27 to TRBJ1-2, with D maybe TRBD1 (6 bases). The CDR3 loop is CASSRSTGTYGYTF. The CDR3 DNA follows: TGTGCCAGCAGTCGTTCAACAGGGACCTATGGCTACACCTTC.